This paragraph covers one TCR beta chain sequence. What antigen it recognizes has not been identified. Base qualities are not at hand, and no much larger clone is one base apart. This sample is drawn from a study of OX40 agonist ivuxolimab in advanced cancers. Study-level background: The costimulatory receptor OX40 (CD134) was targeted by ivuxolimab, a fully human IgG2 agonistic monoclonal antibody. The paper describes the monotherapy dose-escalation part (N ≈ 50 patients) of the phase I trial of ivuxolimab. Patients were allowed to have had prior anti-PD-1, anti-PD-L1 or anti-CTLA-4 therapy, and approximately 40% of the dose-escalation patients had been treated with checkpoint inhibitors. Peripheral TCRbeta sequencing was intended to test whether TCR sequence diversity was altered and clonal T-cell expansion was caused by ivuxolimab. Intravenous ivuxolimab was administered to patients every 2 weeks at six dose levels: 0.01, 0.1, 0.3, 1.5, 3 and 10 mg/kg. Among the 50 to 55 dose-escalation patients, around 19 had hepatocellular carcinoma, roughly 15 melanoma, 9 renal cell carcinoma and 9 head and neck cancer. Three dose-escalation patients achieved partial responses, one with hepatocellular carcinoma and two with cutaneous melanoma. In the dose-escalation cohort, approximately 83% of patients were male, and the mean age was around 65 years with a range of roughly 20 to 85. Summary of the overall study and its limitations: Partial responders in the 0.1-3.0 mg/kg groups had among the lowest normalized peripheral clonal expansion, especially among CD8+ T cells. After ivuxolimab, expanded clones were on average more numerous among CD8+ T cells than among CD4+ T cells. Low levels of normalized T-cell clonal expansion were also shown by some nonresponding patients. At doses from 0.1 to 3.0 mg/kg, clonal expansion was seen in both CD4+ and CD8+ blood T cells between baseline and week 6. The antigen specificity of the clonally expanded peripheral T cells was not determined.

The CDR3 sequence holds 14 residues, the cysteine and phenylalanine included. Of all the DNA, just the CDR3 is kept, 42 bases in frame from base 1. V loses 0 bases of germline sequence and J loses 9 bases, and the interval between the two ends is 10 bases. CDR1 and CDR2 were assigned from the germline V gene as SGDLS and YYNGEE. The trial excluded patients who had a history of autoimmune disease or were on systemic immunosuppression. Peripheral blood for TCR sequencing was collected from all dose cohorts at baseline, on cycle 4 day 1, and on cycle 7 day 1. The samples were drawn from a first-in-human, open-label, multicenter phase I dose-escalation trial of ivuxolimab. Adults with locally advanced or metastatic melanoma, renal cell carcinoma, hepatocellular carcinoma or head and neck squamous cell carcinoma were enrolled in the trial. Before TCR sequencing, CD4+ and CD8+ T cells were separately sorted from peripheral blood.

To sequence the TCRbeta CDR3 region, genomic DNA was isolated from the sorted cells. The immunoSEQ Assay was used for sequencing of TCRbeta CDR3 regions. TCRdb re-hosts the immuneACCESS table, in-frame sequences only. Its copies lack some clones; in the studies checked, an unresolved V gene accounts for under half of them, and the cause for the rest is not known. This sample is represented by about 77,000 clones; 65% to 90% of them were singletons. The ten largest make up 0.5% to 0.8% of the sample. The clonotype was recovered from an adult with an advanced solid tumor such as melanoma, head and neck, liver or kidney cancer. The source material was CD4+ or CD8+ T cells sorted from blood, sampled in a trial of the OX40 agonist ivuxolimab. This sequence uses TRBV9 and TRBJ1-6, with no reliable assignment of the D segment. The CDR3 amino acid sequence is: CASSVEGYGSPLHF. The nucleotides are TGTGCCAGCAGCGTAGAAGGTTATGGTTCACCCCTCCACTTT.